A selection of T cell receptor beta chains follows, all from one sample in a study of control samples from healthy donors and cancer patients. Here immunoSEQ multiplex PCR was the method, and the copy in TCRdb shows in-frame clones only, minus some. The sample includes 230,000 or so clones, just under 95% of them seen just once. Sequencing was carried out using blood. These receptors all come from a man aged 45 to 65 in good health. Each CDR3 is given with its conserved first and last residue. D genes are given only for firm matches. Expanded clones are given a class, and other clones once, few, many or no size at all.

J: TRBJ2-6
V: TRBV5-5
D: NA
size: NA
length: 15
DNA: TGTGCCAGCAGCTTGGTAGGTGGCGGGGCCAACGTCCTGACTTTC
CDR3: CASSLVGGGANVLTF

J: TRBJ1-5
V: TRBV2
D: NA
size: NA
length: 13
DNA: TGTGCCAGCAGTGGGTCACTGGATCAGCCCCAGCATTTT
CDR3: CASSGSLDQPQHF

J: TRBJ2-3
V: TRBV3-1/TRBV3-2
D: NA
size: NA
length: 13
DNA: TGTGCCAGCAGCCAAGCATCGGGGAATACGCAGTATTTT
CDR3: CASSQASGNTQYF

J: TRBJ2-3
V: TRBV5-4
D: TRBD2
size: NA
length: 16
DNA: TGTGCCAGCAGCAGGTACCTAGCGGGGGTAGGTGATACGCAGTATTTT
CDR3: CASSRYLAGVGDTQYF

J: TRBJ2-3
V: TRBV24-1
D: NA
size: NA
length: 16
DNA: TGTGCCACCAGTGACCAAGATCCCGGGAAAGGCCATACGCAGTATTTT
CDR3: CATSDQDPGKGHTQYF

J: TRBJ2-4
V: TRBV30
D: NA
size: few
length: 16
DNA: TGTGCCTGGTCTTTACCGGCGACACTAGCCAAAAACATTCAGTACTTC
CDR3: CAWSLPATLAKNIQYF

J: TRBJ2-3
V: TRBV5-8
D: NA
size: NA
length: 16
DNA: TGTGCCAGCAGCTTGGCTTCACAGCCTAGCACAGATACGCAGTATTTT
CDR3: CASSLASQPSTDTQYF

J: TRBJ1-6
V: TRBV18
D: NA
size: NA
length: 17
DNA: TGTGCCAGCTCACCACTGGTTAGCAGCTCCTATAATTCACCCCTCCACTTT
CDR3: CASSPLVSSSYNSPLHF

J: TRBJ1-2
V: TRBV12-3/TRBV12-4
D: NA
size: few
length: 13
DNA: TGTGCCAGCAGCGTCAGGGGTTCCTCGGGCTACACCTTC
CDR3: CASSVRGSSGYTF

J: TRBJ1-2
V: TRBV6-5
D: NA
size: NA
length: 14
DNA: TGTGCCAGCAGTCGGTCGGGGAACAACTATGGCTACACCTTC
CDR3: CASSRSGNNYGYTF

J: TRBJ2-5
V: TRBV5-4
D: NA
size: NA
length: 11
DNA: TGTGCCAGCAGCTTACAAGAGACCCAGTACTTC
CDR3: CASSLQETQYF

J: TRBJ1-5
V: TRBV15
D: NA
size: NA
length: 12
DNA: TGTGCCACCAGCAGAGAAGCGGGCCCCGGGCATTTT
CDR3: CATSREAGPGHF

J: TRBJ1-4
V: TRBV4-1
D: NA
size: NA
length: 15
DNA: TGCGCCAGCAGCCCCCTTAGGGCAACTAATGAAAAACTGTTTTTT
CDR3: CASSPLRATNEKLFF

J: TRBJ1-1
V: TRBV10-3
D: NA
size: NA
length: 13
DNA: TGTGCCATCAGTCTGCAGGAGAACACTGAAGCTTTCTTT
CDR3: CAISLQENTEAFF

J: TRBJ2-2
V: TRBV5-1
D: NA
size: NA
length: 13
DNA: TGCGCCAGCAGCTTGGTTCTCGGCGGGGAGCTGTTTTTT
CDR3: CASSLVLGGELFF

J: TRBJ1-4
V: TRBV7-9
D: NA
size: NA
length: 14
DNA: TGTGCCAGCAGCTTGTTACCACCAGGGGAAAAACTGTTTTTT
CDR3: CASSLLPPGEKLFF

J: TRBJ1-1
V: TRBV6-5
D: NA
size: NA
length: 15
DNA: TGTGCCAGCGGACCAGCGGGCCGTTTAAACACTGAAGCTTTCTTT
CDR3: CASGPAGRLNTEAFF

J: TRBJ2-7
V: TRBV20-1
D: NA
size: NA
length: 11
DNA: TGCAGTGTCTGGACTGGCTACGAGCAGTACTTC
CDR3: CSVWTGYEQYF

J: TRBJ2-3
V: TRBV5-1
D: NA
size: NA
length: 14
DNA: TGCGCCAGCAGCTTGGTAGGACAGTCAGATACGCAGTATTTT
CDR3: CASSLVGQSDTQYF

J: TRBJ2-5
V: TRBV9
D: TRBD2
size: NA
length: 17
DNA: TGTGCCAGCAGCGTAGAGTCGGGACTAGCGGGGAAAGAGACCCAGTACTTC
CDR3: CASSVESGLAGKETQYF

J: TRBJ2-4
V: TRBV11-2
D: NA
size: NA
length: 11
DNA: TGTGCCAGCAGCTCCGGGGACATTCAGTACTTC
CDR3: CASSSGDIQYF

J: TRBJ2-3
V: TRBV7-3
D: TRBD1
size: NA
length: 15
DNA: TGTGCCAGCAGCTTGGGGACAGGGTTAGCAGATACGCAGTATTTT
CDR3: CASSLGTGLADTQYF

J: TRBJ2-3
V: TRBV5-1
D: TRBD2
size: NA
length: 17
DNA: TGCGCCAGCAGCCTGGGACTAGCGGGGCTGACGGCAGATACGCAGTATTTT
CDR3: CASSLGLAGLTADTQYF

J: TRBJ1-1
V: TRBV7-8
D: TRBD1
size: once
length: 16
DNA: TGTGCCAGCAGCTTATCGGGGACAGGGGTGTTCACTGAAGCTTTCTTT
CDR3: CASSLSGTGVFTEAFF

J: TRBJ1-4
V: TRBV5-1
D: TRBD1
size: NA
length: 14
DNA: TGCGCCAGCAGTCAGGGGGTACCGCGTGAAAAACTGTTTTTT
CDR3: CASSQGVPREKLFF

J: TRBJ2-3
V: TRBV10-3
D: TRBD1
size: few
length: 14
DNA: TGTGCCATCAGTGGGACAGGGGTTACAGATACGCAGTATTTT
CDR3: CAISGTGVTDTQYF

J: TRBJ1-1
V: TRBV6-6
D: NA
size: NA
length: 13
DNA: TGTGCCAGCGCCGCGGGGGGGGACACTGAAGCTTTCTTT
CDR3: CASAAGGDTEAFF

J: TRBJ1-4
V: TRBV28
D: NA
size: NA
length: 18
DNA: TGTGCCAGCAGTTTGGGGTGGGGACAAAGTAGGGGGAATGAAAAACTGTTTTTT
CDR3: CASSLGWGQSRGNEKLFF

J: TRBJ2-2
V: TRBV3-1/TRBV3-2
D: NA
size: NA
length: 12
DNA: TGTGCCAGCAGCCACGGCACCGGGGAGCTGTTTTTT
CDR3: CASSHGTGELFF

J: TRBJ1-6
V: TRBV28
D: NA
size: NA
length: 16
DNA: TGTGCCAGCAGTTTAGCCGGGACAATCAATAATTCACCCCTCCACTTT
CDR3: CASSLAGTINNSPLHF

J: TRBJ2-3
V: TRBV14
D: TRBD2
size: NA
length: 13
DNA: TGTGCCAGCAGCCCCCGGACTAGCGGGGCGGCGTATTTT
CDR3: CASSPRTSGAAYF

J: TRBJ1-1
V: TRBV25-1
D: NA
size: NA
length: 11
DNA: TGTGCCAGCAGTGAAGGTTTTAAAGCTTTCTTT
CDR3: CASSEGFKAFF

J: TRBJ2-7
V: TRBV30
D: NA
size: NA
length: 13
DNA: TGTGCCTGGAGTGTAACAGGGCCGGGGGAGCAGTACTTC
CDR3: CAWSVTGPGEQYF

J: TRBJ1-3
V: TRBV5-1
D: NA
size: NA
length: 13
DNA: TGCGCCAGCAGGGAGAGCTCTGGAAACACCATATATTTT
CDR3: CASRESSGNTIYF

J: TRBJ2-5
V: TRBV12-3/TRBV12-4
D: NA
size: NA
length: 12
DNA: TGTGCCTGCCGTCAGGGGGGAGAGACCCAGTACTTC
CDR3: CACRQGGETQYF

J: TRBJ2-3
V: TRBV7-2
D: NA
size: NA
length: 14
DNA: TGTGCCAGCAGCTCGGACTACTCCACAGATACGCAGTATTTT
CDR3: CASSSDYSTDTQYF

J: TRBJ1-1
V: TRBV5-1
D: NA
size: NA
length: 13
DNA: TGCGCCAGCAGCAGGGGGATGAACACTGAAGCTTTCTTT
CDR3: CASSRGMNTEAFF